The 4 T cell receptor beta chains below come from one sample, sequenced in a study of control samples from healthy donors and cancer patients (TCRdb year 2020). Library prep was done by the immunoSEQ multiplex PCR assay. TCRdb's version of the immuneACCESS table is confined to in-frame rearrangements and falls short of the full clone set. An unresolved V gene accounts for under half of the shortfall where checked; the remainder is of unknown origin. The sample contains 70,000 or so clones, roughly 90% of them found a single time. The ten top clones hold under 20% of the sample. Input material: PBMCs. Source of these receptors: a man aged 60 to 75 with lung cancer.

The chain carries TRBV9 and TRBJ1-6; weak D call: TRBD1 (5 bases). Trimming removed 3 bases from V and 6 bases from J, with 13 bases in between. The CDR3 is made up of 15 amino acids. From germline, CDR1 is SGDLS and CDR2 YYNGEE. CDR3 region: CASSAFGGGNSPLHF. In DNA form, the CDR3 reads TGTGCCAGCAGCGCCTTCGGGGGTGGTAATTCACCCCTCCACTTT.

V is TRBV13 and J is TRBJ2-1; TRBD1 is a possible D gene (6 bases). Trimming pared 5 bases from V and 2 bases from J, leaving 13 bases between. Germline CDR1 reads PRHDT; CDR2 reads FYEKMQ (reference sequence). The CDR3 runs 15 residues. The CDR3, as DNA: TGTGCCAGCAGCCCCGCGGCAGGGGCCTACAATGAGCAGTTCTTC. Its protein product is CASSPAAGAYNEQFF.

In its sample, this clone was seen a few times. The J gene is TRBJ1-5, the V gene TRBV12-3 or TRBV12-4; D not certain. The CDR3 has 12 amino acids. The V and J ends lost 1 base and 2 bases respectively, with 0 bases between them. The CDR3 DNA reads TGTGCCAGCAGTTTAGGCAATCAGCCCCAGCATTTT. This encodes CASSLGNQPQHF.

The rearrangement uses TRBV3-1 (or the pseudogene TRBV3-2) and TRBJ2-5; D not resolved. Germline CDR1 is LGHDT and CDR2 is YNNKEL (reference sequence). The CDR3 is 12 amino acids. V lost 1 base and J 9 bases, leaving 9 bases between the germline ends. CDR3: CASSQAGWAQYF. The CDR3 DNA sequence: TGTGCCAGCAGCCAAGCGGGTTGGGCCCAGTACTTC.